These 9 T cell receptor beta chains were all obtained from the same sample, sequenced in a study of memory CD4+ T cells and cytomegalovirus serostatus. Profiling relied on immunoSEQ multiplex PCR, and the TCRdb table lists in-frame clones only, not all of them. The sample consists of 84,000 or so clones, approximately 84% of them appearing once. Single viable CD3+CD4+CD8-CD45RO+ cells were sorted as the memory CD4+ T cells. The material sequenced was memory CD4+ T cells from blood. All receptors derive from an adult in good health and CMV-seronegative.

This clone was seen once. The chain has TRBV6-5 and TRBJ2-1, with D perhaps matching TRBD2 (5 bases). The V and J ends lost 0 bases and 4 bases respectively, with 10 bases between them. The CDR3 spans 15 residues. Germline values: CDR1 MNHEY, CDR2 SVGAGI. CDR3 amino acids: CASSYSGRGYNEQFF. The CDR3 coding sequence is TGTGCCAGCAGTTACTCTGGTCGGGGTTACAATGAGCAGTTCTTC.

This chain links TRBV30 with TRBJ2-7; D possibly corresponds to TRBD2 (7 bases). Germline loops: CDR1 GTSNPN, CDR2 SVGIG (reference sequence). V was cut by 1 base and J by 5 bases, with 24 bases left in between. The CDR3 totals 17 residues. The CDR3 DNA reads TGTGCCTGGAGTGGAGTAGGGGGGGGGCCTTTAATGGACGAGCAGTACTTC. This codes for CAWSGVGGGPLMDEQYF. The whole variable domain, filled in from reference TRBV30 and TRBJ2-7, reads SQTIHQWPATLVQPVGSPLSLECTVEGTSNPNLYWYRQAAGRGLQLLFYSVGIGQISSEVPQNLSASRPQDRQFILSSKKLLLSDSGFYLCAWSGVGGGPLMDEQYFGPGTRLTVT.

The chain couples TRBV6-5 to TRBJ1-1; D call uncertain. The CDR3 runs 13 residues. The V end lost 4 bases, the J end lost 1 base, and 7 bases lay between the germline ends. In germline, CDR1 is MNHEY, CDR2 SVGAGI. The CDR3 is CASSWVRNTEAFF. The CDR3 DNA sequence: TGTGCCAGCAGTTGGGTCAGGAACACTGAAGCTTTCTTT.

The chain links TRBV28 to TRBJ2-4, with 7 nucleotides matching TRBD1. The CDR3 is made up of 16 amino acids. Per the germline V gene, CDR1 is MDHEN and CDR2 is SYDVKM. J gave up 1 base and V 1 base, and 4 bases lay outside the gene matches. The CDR3 loop is CASSLSRGYAKNIQYF. The DNA for the CDR3 is TGTGCCAGCAGTTTATCCAGGGGGTACGCCAAAAACATTCAGTACTTC. The full variable domain, in which reference TRBV28 and TRBJ2-4 provide the parts outside the CDR3, is DVKVTQSSRYLVKRTGEKVFLECVQDMDHENMFWYRQDPGLGLRLIYFSYDVKMKEKGDIPEGYSVSREKKERFSLILESASTNQTSMYLCASSLSRGYAKNIQYFGAGTRLSVL.

This clone was seen a few times. The chain recombines TRBV9 with TRBJ2-5, with D maybe TRBD2 (7 bases). The germline V gene has CDR1 SGDLS and CDR2 YYNGEE. The CDR3 has 14 residues. The ends were cut back, 0 bases at V and 4 bases at J, with 10 bases in the middle. The CDR3 sequence is CASSVDGGLETQYF. The CDR3 DNA sequence: TGTGCCAGCAGCGTAGACGGGGGGCTAGAGACCCAGTACTTC.

J is TRBJ1-1 and V is TRBV9; possible D gene TRBD1, 6 bases. The CDR3 sequence is 14 residues long. The germline gives CDR1 SGDLS, CDR2 YYNGEE. Trimming removed 0 bases at V and 4 bases at J, with 10 bases between. CDR3 sequence (DNA): TGTGCCAGCAGCGTAGGCGGCAGGGGCACTGAAGCTTTCTTT. Translation gives CASSVGGRGTEAFF. The full variable domain, in which reference TRBV9 and TRBJ1-1 provide the parts outside the CDR3, is DSGVTQTPKHLITATGQRVTLRCSPRSGDLSVYWYQQSLDQGLQFLIQYYNGEERAKGNILERFSAQQFPDLHSELNLSSLELGDSALYFCASSVGGRGTEAFFGQGTRLTVV.

The V and J genes are TRBV7-3 and TRBJ2-6, with D tentatively TRBD1 (6 bases). Germline V gene lookup returns CDR1 SGHTA and CDR2 FQGTGA. The CDR3 is made up of 16 amino acids. Trimming took 1 base from V and 8 from J, leaving 15 bases between them. The CDR3 here is CASSLNSVGASNVLTF. CDR3 nucleotide sequence: TGTGCCAGCAGCTTAAATTCCGTGGGGGCCTCCAACGTCCTGACTTTC.

The chain has TRBV30 and TRBJ1-4, with D possibly TRBD1 on 6 matching bases. Trimming removed 3 bases from V and 4 bases from J, with 15 bases in between. The CDR3 contains 15 residues. The germline V gene encodes CDR1 GTSNPN and CDR2 SVGIG (reference sequence). The CDR3 sequence is CAWSSGAHGNEKLFF. CDR3 in DNA: TGTGCCTGGAGCTCGGGGGCGCACGGTAATGAAAAACTGTTTTTT.

The chain combines TRBV6-5 with TRBJ1-5; D gene unclear. The V gene's germline CDR1 is MNHEY and CDR2 SVGAGI. The CDR3 extends over 12 amino acids. V was pared by 8 bases and J by 4 bases, with 9 bases between. The CDR3 DNA reads TGTGCCAGCCGTAAACTGAATCAGCCCCAGCATTTT. Translated, it gives CASRKLNQPQHF.